This TCR beta chain appears in the sequencing data of a study of cytomegalovirus exposure and HLA in healthy donors. Overall study results and limits: CMV antigen specificity of a few CMV-associated chains was confirmed in vitro.

CDR1 and CDR2 from the germline V gene are SGHRS and YFSETQ. The CDR3 is 16 amino acids. V dropped 2 bases and J dropped 0 bases, with 12 bases sitting between them. Profiled with immunoSEQ multiplex PCR; TCRdb holds only in-frame clones, not every one. Counted here are under 250,000 clones, just over 90% occurring once; the ten biggest clones make up approximately 0.99%. Details on this clone: The antigen is not known.

The source of this sequence is a woman between 18 and 29 years old in good health and CMV-seronegative. The sequencing input was PBMCs. V gene TRBV5-1 combines with J gene TRBJ1-5; no clear D gene. CDR3 bases: TGCGCCAGCAGCTTTGATGGTACAGTTAGCAATCAGCCCCAGCATTTT. This sequence encodes CASSFDGTVSNQPQHF.